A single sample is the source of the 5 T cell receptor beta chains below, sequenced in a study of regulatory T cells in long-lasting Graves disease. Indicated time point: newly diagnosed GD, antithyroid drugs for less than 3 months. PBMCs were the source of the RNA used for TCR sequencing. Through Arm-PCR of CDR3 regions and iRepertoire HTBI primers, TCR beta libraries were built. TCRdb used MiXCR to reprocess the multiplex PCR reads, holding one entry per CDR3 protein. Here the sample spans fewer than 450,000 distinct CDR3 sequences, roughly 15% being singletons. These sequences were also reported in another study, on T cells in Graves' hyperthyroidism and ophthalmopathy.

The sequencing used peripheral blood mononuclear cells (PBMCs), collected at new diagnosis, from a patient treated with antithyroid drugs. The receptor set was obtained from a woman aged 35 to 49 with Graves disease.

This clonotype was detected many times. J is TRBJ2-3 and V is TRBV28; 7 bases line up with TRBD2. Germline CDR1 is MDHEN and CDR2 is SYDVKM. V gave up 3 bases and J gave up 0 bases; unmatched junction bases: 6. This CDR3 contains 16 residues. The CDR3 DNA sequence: TGTGCCAGCAGTTTGTGGGAGGGCCGGAGCACAGATACGCAGTATTTT. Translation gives CASSLWEGRSTDTQYF. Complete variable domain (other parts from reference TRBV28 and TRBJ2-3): DVKVTQSSRYLVKRTGEKVFLECVQDMDHENMFWYRQDPGLGLRLIYFSYDVKMKEKGDIPEGYSVSREKKERFSLILESASTNQTSMYLCASSLWEGRSTDTQYFGPGTRLTVL.

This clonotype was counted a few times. The CDR3 sequence is CASSYSIAFSGANVLTF. The CDR3 DNA reads TGTGCCAGCAGTTACTCGATTGCTTTCTCTGGGGCCAACGTCCTGACTTTC. The chain joins TRBV6-5 to TRBJ2-6; the D is unclear. V dropped 0 bases and J dropped 0 bases, with 9 bases sitting between them. From germline, CDR1 is MNHEY and CDR2 SVGAGI. The CDR3 loop spans 17 amino acids.

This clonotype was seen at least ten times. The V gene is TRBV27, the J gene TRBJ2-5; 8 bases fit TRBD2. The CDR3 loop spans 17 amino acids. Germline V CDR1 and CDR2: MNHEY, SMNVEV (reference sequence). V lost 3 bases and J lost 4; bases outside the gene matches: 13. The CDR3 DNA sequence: TGTGCCAGCAGTTTTGACGCCGGGAGGGCCGGGGGAGAGACCCAGTACTTC. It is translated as CASSFDAGRAGGETQYF.

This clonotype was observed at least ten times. CDR3 nucleotide sequence: TGTGCCAGCAGCTTAGGACAGGTCGTCAGGGGGAGCACAGATACGCAGTATTTT. Translation: CASSLGQVVRGSTDTQYF. This chain connects TRBV11-2 to TRBJ2-3; 7 nucleotides match TRBD1. This CDR3 has 18 amino acids. Germline CDR1 and CDR2: SGHAT and FQNNGV. Germline trimming cut 1 base from V and 0 bases from J; bases unmatched to any gene: 10.

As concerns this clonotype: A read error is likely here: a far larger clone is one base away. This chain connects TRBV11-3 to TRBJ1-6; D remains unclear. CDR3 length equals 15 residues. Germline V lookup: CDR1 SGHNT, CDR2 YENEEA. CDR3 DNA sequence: TGTGCCAGCAGCCTCGCTATCTTGGAGGGTTCACCCCCCCACTTT. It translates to CASSLAILEGSPPHF.